A single sample gave rise to the 29 T cell receptor beta chains below, sequenced in a study of T-cell memory formation after mild COVID-19. Each CDR3 protein gets one entry after TCRdb re-called the 5' RACE reads with MiXCR. Found here are about 110,000 distinct CDR3 sequences, roughly 19% of them singletons; the top ten hold roughly 6%. Sequenced sample: PBMCs or a T cell subset sorted from them (not recorded which). These receptors were collected from a young man who had mild COVID-19 (a few samples of this study predate the infection). Cell type and time point are not known.

The J gene is TRBJ1-2, the V gene TRBV18, with TRBD1 identical over 8 bases. Germline values: CDR1 KGHSH, CDR2 LQKENI. V was clipped by 0 bases and J by 4 bases; unmatched bases: 4. The CDR3 spans 15 residues. CDR3 residues: CASSPPGQGSYGYTF. In DNA, the CDR3 is TGTGCCAGCTCACCACCTGGACAGGGTAGCTATGGCTACACCTTC.

This clonotype was counted between two and nine times. In nucleotides, the CDR3 is TGCGCCAGCAGCTTGACCGCCGGGAACACTGAAGCTTTCTTT. The encoded protein is CASSLTAGNTEAFF. The chain joins TRBV5-1 to TRBJ1-1; D is undetermined. Trimming took off 1 base at V and 1 base at J, with 8 bases between the two ends. CDR3 length: 14 amino acids. The germline gives CDR1 SGHRS, CDR2 YFSETQ.

This clonotype has only a few counts. This chain uses TRBV7-9 with TRBJ1-2; D not resolved. Germline V gene data show CDR1 as SEHNR and CDR2 as FQNEAQ (reference sequence). V lost 2 bases to trimming and J lost 2 bases, with 12 bases between them. The CDR3 is made up of 15 amino acids. The CDR3 loop is CASSLQVLENYGYTF. The CDR3, as DNA: TGTGCCAGCAGCTTACAGGTGTTAGAGAACTATGGCTACACCTTC.

This clonotype was counted at least ten times. The rearrangement links TRBV20-1 to TRBJ2-3, with TRBD2 matching 9 bases. V was pared by 5 bases and J by 2 bases, with 8 bases of the junction left unmatched. The germline CDR1 and CDR2 sequences are DFQATT and SNEGSKA (reference sequence). CDR3 size: 15 residues. CDR3 coding DNA: TGCAGTGCTCCCCGGAAGCGGGGGGCCACAGATACGCAGTATTTT. Translating gives CSAPRKRGATDTQYF.

This clonotype occurred once. V is TRBV5-1 and J is TRBJ2-3, with a possible D match to TRBD1 (5 bases). Trimming cost V 0 bases and J 4 bases, with 18 bases left between them. Germline assignment: CDR1 SGHRS and CDR2 YFSETQ. The CDR3 length is 17 residues. This CDR3 reads CASSLGSAGFDSDTQYF. The CDR3, as DNA: TGCGCCAGCAGCTTGGGATCCGCAGGGTTTGATTCAGATACGCAGTATTTT. Full variable domain (remainder filled in from reference TRBV5-1 and TRBJ2-3): KAGVTQTPRYLIKTRGQQVTLSCSPISGHRSVSWYQQTPGQGLQFLFEYFSETQRNKGNFPGRFSGRQFSNSRSEMNVSTLELGDSALYLCASSLGSAGFDSDTQYFGPGTRLTVL.

The V gene is TRBV18, the J gene TRBJ2-7, with D maybe TRBD1 (6 bases). V lost 3 bases, J lost 0 bases, and 6 bases lay in between. Germline V gives CDR1 KGHSH, CDR2 LQKENI. This CDR3 has 13 residues. The CDR3 loop is CASSPDSSYEQYV. The CDR3 region has the DNA TGTGCCAGCTCACCGGACAGCTCCTACGAGCAGTACGTC.

The sample holds a few counts of this clonotype. V gene TRBV7-2 combines with J gene TRBJ1-6; D not certain. The CDR3 loop spans 12 amino acids. From germline, CDR1 is SGHTA and CDR2 FQGNSA. The V end lost 1 base, the J end lost 12 bases, and 7 bases lay between the germline ends. The DNA for the CDR3 is TGTGCCAGCAGCTTAGGGCCAAGACCCCTCCACTTT. Residues: CASSLGPRPLHF.

A single count supports this clonotype. This chain uses TRBV7-2 with TRBJ2-5; 12 positions match TRBD2. The CDR3 is made up of 16 amino acids. V was pared by 3 bases and J by 5 bases, with 7 bases of the junction left unmatched. CDR1 and CDR2 (germline): SGHTA, FQGNSA. The CDR3, as DNA: TGTGCCAGCAGCTTCCTACTAGCGGGGGGCCGGGAGACCCAGTACTTC. Translation gives CASSFLLAGGRETQYF.

The chain uses TRBV6-1 and TRBJ2-5; TRBD1 might be the D (5 bases). Germline values: CDR1 MNHNS, CDR2 SASEGT. Trimming took off 8 bases at V and 4 bases at J, with 14 bases between the two ends. This CDR3 is 13 amino acids long. CDR3 bases: TGTGCCAGCGCCGGACATTTTGGAGAGACCCAGTACTTC. Translating it yields CASAGHFGETQYF.

The J gene is TRBJ2-5, the V gene TRBV5-1; 9 nucleotides line up with TRBD2. With V trimmed by 4 bases and J by 5 bases, 9 bases remained unmatched. The CDR3 runs 15 residues. Germline lookup yields CDR1 SGHRS and CDR2 YFSETQ. CDR3 residues: CASSPQGLASETQYF. CDR3 nucleotide sequence: TGCGCCAGCAGCCCCCAGGGACTAGCATCGGAGACCCAGTACTTC.

Ten or more counts support this clonotype. The V call is TRBV5-1, the J call TRBJ2-2, with D tentatively TRBD1 or TRBD2 (6 bases each). Germline V gene lookup returns CDR1 SGHRS and CDR2 YFSETQ. Trimming cost V 2 bases and J 1 base, with 9 bases left between them. This CDR3 is built from 15 residues. The CDR3 DNA sequence: TGCGCCAGCAGCTTCGGGGGCCGGAACACCGGGGAGCTGTTTTTT. This codes for CASSFGGRNTGELFF. Full variable domain (outside the CDR3, taken from reference TRBV5-1 and TRBJ2-2): KAGVTQTPRYLIKTRGQQVTLSCSPISGHRSVSWYQQTPGQGLQFLFEYFSETQRNKGNFPGRFSGRQFSNSRSEMNVSTLELGDSALYLCASSFGGRNTGELFFGEGSRLTVL.

The V and J genes are TRBV7-9 and TRBJ2-7; D tentatively reads TRBD1 or TRBD2 (6 bases each). The V gene's germline CDR1 is SEHNR and CDR2 FQNEAQ (reference sequence). V was clipped by 5 bases and J by 7 bases, with 18 bases between them. The CDR3 totals 14 residues. The CDR3 spells CASSREGGIGEQYV. CDR3 nucleotides: TGTGCCAGCAGCCGCGAAGGGGGGATAGGGGAGCAGTACGTC.

In its sample, this clonotype was seen a few times. The J gene is TRBJ2-7, the V gene TRBV27, with 7 bases matching TRBD2. CDR1 is MNHEY, CDR2 SMNVEV, per germline (reference sequence). The V gene end was trimmed by 2 bases and the J gene end by 4 bases; junction bases not matched to a gene: 5. The CDR3 length is 14 residues. The CDR3 sequence is CASSLGQGGYEQYF. The CDR3 DNA follows: TGTGCCAGCAGTTTAGGGCAGGGAGGGTACGAGCAGTACTTC.

This clonotype was seen many times. The rearrangement uses TRBV12-3 or TRBV12-4 and TRBJ2-1; 8 bases fit TRBD1. There are 14 residues in the CDR3. V was pared by 3 bases and J by 3 bases, with 1 base of the junction left unmatched. In DNA, the CDR3 is TGTGCCAGCAGTTTCGGACAGGGCTACAATGAGCAGTTCTTC. Translated, it gives CASSFGQGYNEQFF.

V usage is TRBV20-1 and J usage is TRBJ2-5; D possibly corresponds to TRBD1 (6 bases). Germline CDR1 is DFQATT and CDR2 is SNEGSKA (reference sequence). V was shortened by 4 bases and J by 3 bases, with 9 bases between the two germline ends. The CDR3 is 12 amino acids. In DNA form, the CDR3 reads TGCAGTGCTACAACAGGGAAAGAGACCCAGTACTTC. Residues: CSATTGKETQYF.

The chain recombines TRBV10-2 with TRBJ2-7, with TRBD1 matching over 10 bases. Germline assignment: CDR1 WSHSY and CDR2 SAAADI. J was trimmed by 3 bases and V by 6 bases; bases with no gene match: 5. This CDR3 spans 14 amino acids. The CDR3 is CASRRGTGDYEQYF. DNA for the CDR3: TGCGCCAGCAGGAGGGGGACAGGGGACTACGAGCAGTACTTC.

In this sample, this clonotype turned up a few times. The chain recombines TRBV15 with TRBJ2-5, with D possibly matching TRBD1 (5 bases). V lost 4 bases, J lost 7 bases, and 16 bases lay in between. The CDR3 is 14 residues long. Germline V gives CDR1 LNHNV, CDR2 YYDKDF (reference sequence). DNA of the CDR3: TGTGCCACCAGCATTAGGACATCCCTAGGGACCCAGTACTTC. Translation: CATSIRTSLGTQYF. Supplemented by reference TRBV15 and TRBJ2-5, the full variable domain reads DAMVIQNPRYQVTQFGKPVTLSCSQTLNHNVMYWYQQKSSQAPKLLFHYYDKDFNNEADTPDNFQSRRPNTSFCFLDIRSPGLGDTAMYLCATSIRTSLGTQYFGPGTRLLVL.

This clonotype has a single count. This chain uses TRBV6-2 or TRBV6-3 with TRBJ2-3; D uncertain. Per the germline V gene, CDR1 is MNHEY and CDR2 is SVGEGT. Trimming stripped 5 bases from V and 10 bases from J, with 10 bases between. The CDR3 totals 11 residues. The CDR3 is CASSHCGAQYF. Here the CDR3 DNA reads TGTGCCAGCAGTCACTGCGGCGCGCAGTATTTT.

The CDR3 loop reads CSARDVGGLWEKLFF. CDR3 DNA: TGCAGTGCTAGAGATGTTGGGGGGCTGTGGGAAAAACTGTTTTTT. The chain recombines TRBV20-1 with TRBJ1-4; possibly TRBD1 for D (6 bases). The germline gives CDR1 DFQATT, CDR2 SNEGSKA (reference sequence). With 0 bases removed from V and 8 bases from J, the gap between germline ends came to 16 bases. The CDR3 length is 15 residues.

This clonotype has more than one count but fewer than ten. V and J are TRBV10-3 and TRBJ2-5; D uncertain. This CDR3 contains 14 residues. The germline V gene has CDR1 ENHRY and CDR2 SYGVKD. V dropped 3 bases and J dropped 5 bases, with 13 bases sitting between them. DNA for the CDR3: TGTGCCATCAGTGAAAGTGTGGTCGGGGAGACCCAGTACTTC. Encoded protein: CAISESVVGETQYF.

This clonotype was seen a handful of times. This CDR3 reads CASSPGGSRQETQYF. CDR3 in DNA: TGCGCCAGCAGCCCCGGGGGGTCGCGCCAAGAGACCCAGTACTTC. The chain employs TRBV5-1 and TRBJ2-5, with TRBD2 matching over 7 bases. With V trimmed by 4 bases and J by 1 base, 7 bases remained unmatched. From germline, CDR1 is SGHRS and CDR2 YFSETQ. The CDR3 covers 15 residues.

The table lists this clonotype with a few counts. The chain recombines TRBV9 with TRBJ2-3, with 8 nucleotides matching TRBD2. Germline V gene data show CDR1 as SGDLS and CDR2 as YYNGEE. V shed 6 bases and J 0 bases; nucleotides not matched to a gene: 6. CDR3 size: 15 residues. The CDR3 protein is CASKPGGASTDTQYF. The CDR3 region has the DNA TGTGCCAGCAAGCCGGGGGGGGCGAGCACAGATACGCAGTATTTT.

This clonotype was recorded a few times. This rearrangement joins TRBV5-6 to TRBJ1-2; D is undetermined. Germline V gene data show CDR1 as SGHDT and CDR2 as YYEEEE. CDR3 size: 13 residues. The V end was cut by 7 bases, the J end by 6 bases, with 16 bases between. In DNA, the CDR3 is TGTGCCAGCTCCCCCCGGCCGGACGATGGCTACACCTTC. It yields the protein CASSPRPDDGYTF.

This clonotype came up many times. V and J are TRBV7-8 and TRBJ2-1; 11 bases match TRBD2. Per germline, CDR1 SGHVS and CDR2 FQNEAQ. After removal of 4 bases from V and 4 bases from J, the junction contained 3 bases not matched to a gene. This CDR3 region has 15 residues. Here the CDR3 DNA reads TGTGCCAGCAGCTCTACTAGCGGGGGTTACAATGAGCAGTTCTTC. Protein product: CASSSTSGGYNEQFF.

CDR3 in DNA: TGCGCCAGCAGCCAAGAGGACAGCTCAGACTCGAACACCGGGGAGCTGTTTTTT. This encodes CASSQEDSSDSNTGELFF. This rearrangement joins TRBV4-3 to TRBJ2-2; tentative D call: TRBD1 (6 bases). In germline, CDR1 is LGHNA, CDR2 YSLEER. Trimming pared 0 bases from V and 0 bases from J, leaving 14 bases between. The CDR3 spans 18 residues.

This clonotype was seen a handful of times. The chain carries TRBV7-2 and TRBJ2-3; TRBD2 matches at 9 bases. Germline trimming cut 7 bases from V and 1 base from J; bases unmatched to any gene: 3. Germline lookup yields CDR1 SGHTA and CDR2 FQGNSA. The CDR3 covers 14 residues. CDR3 residues: CASTASGGTDTQYF. For the CDR3, the DNA is TGTGCCAGCACGGCTAGCGGGGGCACAGATACGCAGTATTTT.

About this clonotype: One end of the junction varies from germline; a read error may be responsible. DNA of the CDR3: TGTGACAGCAGTTTGTGGAAAGAGACCCAGTACTTC. Translated: CDSSLWKETQYF. The chain combines TRBV28 with TRBJ2-5; no reliable D call. The germline V gene encodes CDR1 MDHEN and CDR2 SYDVKM. The CDR3 runs to 12 residues. Filled out from reference TRBV28 and TRBJ2-5, the complete variable domain reads DVKVTQSSRYLVKRTGEKVFLECVQDMDHENMFWYRQDPGLGLRLIYFSYDVKMKEKGDIPEGYSVSREKKERFSLILESASTNQTSMYLCDSSLWKETQYFGPGTRLLVL.

This clonotype was seen more than once but under ten times. This chain joins TRBV6-5 and TRBJ2-3; either TRBD1 or TRBD2 may fit D (5 bases each). The germline V and J ends were trimmed by 2 bases and 11 bases, with 11 bases remaining between them. CDR1 and CDR2 (germline): MNHEY, SVGAGI. CDR3 length: 12 amino acids. The CDR3 loop reads CASSYRAGRQYF. CDR3 nucleotides: TGTGCCAGCAGTTACCGGGCAGGGAGGCAGTATTTT.

This clonotype was counted ten times or more. This chain links TRBV7-2 with TRBJ1-3, with D unclear. Trimming shortened V by 6 bases and J by 8 bases, and 11 bases separated the two germline ends. Germline lookup yields CDR1 SGHTA and CDR2 FQGNSA. The CDR3 loop spans 12 amino acids. The CDR3 here is CASRLEGDTIYF. For the CDR3, the DNA is TGTGCCAGCAGGCTCGAGGGCGACACCATATATTTT.